Sequencing of this T cell receptor beta chain was carried out in a study of cytomegalovirus exposure and HLA in healthy donors. Trimming left V 0 bases short and J 6 bases short, with 7 bases between. Germline V gene sequence: CDR1 SGHDT, CDR2 YYEEEE. The CDR3 length is 14 residues. Amplification used 60 Vbeta primers and 13 Jbeta primers. Generated by immunoSEQ multiplex PCR, the TCRdb table keeps only in-frame clones and is missing some. The sample contains roughly 38,000 clones, roughly 76% of which appear only once. The receptor was derived from a woman aged 25 to 39 in good health and CMV-seropositive. The chain recombines TRBV5-6 with TRBJ1-6; D perhaps matches TRBD1 (5 bases). Sample: PBMCs. The CDR3 DNA is TGTGCCAGCAGCTTGGGACAGATTAATTCACCCCTCCACTTT. It specifies CASSLGQINSPLHF.